Shown below are 19 T cell receptor beta chains from a single sample sequenced in a study of blood T cell repertoires in COVID-19 (TCRdb year 2020). Library creation used the immunoSEQ multiplex PCR assay. The table was pulled from immuneACCESS by TCRdb, which kept in-frame rearrangements only. Such tables lose some clones; where checked, under half of the loss comes from unresolved V genes, and the rest has no known cause. For this sample there are 200,000 to 250,000 clones; around nine tenths appear just once. 6% to 9% of the sample lies in the top ten. Material: peripheral blood. These TCRs come from a woman aged 65 to 85 with active or convalescent COVID-19.

V gene TRBV2 combines with J gene TRBJ1-6; 7 bases agree with TRBD1. Germline trimming cut 4 bases from V and 0 bases from J; bases unmatched to any gene: 3. The germline CDR1 and CDR2 sequences are SNHLY and FYNNEI. This CDR3 contains 16 residues. CDR3 sequence: CASSAGGSSYNSPLHF. As DNA, the CDR3 is TGTGCCAGCAGTGCAGGGGGGAGCTCCTATAATTCACCCCTCCACTTT.

The chain uses TRBV3-1 (or the pseudogene TRBV3-2) and TRBJ2-7, with TRBD1 matching 10 bases. Germline CDR1 reads LGHDT; CDR2 reads YNNKEL (reference sequence). This CDR3 contains 15 residues. Unmatched junction bases numbered 4, after V lost 0 bases and J lost 5 bases. CDR3 amino acids: CASSQEGQGKNEQYF. The CDR3 DNA is TGTGCCAGCAGCCAAGAGGGACAGGGGAAGAACGAGCAGTACTTC.

V and J are TRBV3-1 (or the pseudogene TRBV3-2) and TRBJ1-2, with D perhaps matching TRBD1 (5 bases). CDR3 length equals 13 residues. Trimming took off 5 bases at V and 6 bases at J, with 13 bases between the two ends. Germline values: CDR1 LGHDT, CDR2 YNNKEL (reference sequence). The CDR3 DNA reads TGTGCCAGCAGCTCCGCCCTCAGGGATGGCTACACCTTC. It encodes CASSSALRDGYTF.

The gene calls are TRBV18 and TRBJ2-3; D is unclear. The V gene's germline CDR1 is KGHSH and CDR2 LQKENI. There are 13 residues in the CDR3. Deletions cut 2 bases from V and 2 bases from J, with 5 bases between. CDR3 nucleotides: TGTGCCAGCTCACCAACTCTCACAGATACGCAGTATTTT. Its translation: CASSPTLTDTQYF.

J is TRBJ1-1 and V is TRBV3-1 (or the pseudogene TRBV3-2); D is ambiguous. Germline V gene data show CDR1 as LGHDT and CDR2 as YNNKEL (reference sequence). V lost 1 base, J lost 4 bases, and 10 bases lay in between. This CDR3 is built from 14 residues. The CDR3 sequence: CASSQGALSTEAFF. CDR3 in DNA: TGTGCCAGCAGCCAAGGGGCCCTGAGCACTGAAGCTTTCTTT.

CDR3 bases: TGTGCCAGCTCACCATTTACAGAGACGAACACTGAAGCTTTCTTT. Residues: CASSPFTETNTEAFF. This rearrangement joins TRBV18 to TRBJ1-1; D not certain. V was clipped by 2 bases and J by 1 base, with 11 bases between them. Per germline, CDR1 KGHSH and CDR2 LQKENI. The CDR3 spans 15 residues. Drawing the rest from reference TRBV18 and TRBJ1-1, the complete variable domain is NAGVMQNPRHLVRRRGQEARLRCSPMKGHSHVYWYRQLPEEGLKFMVYLQKENIIDESGMPKERFSAEFPKEGPSILRIQQVVRGDSAAYFCASSPFTETNTEAFFGQGTRLTVV.

V and J are TRBV18 and TRBJ1-1; no reliable D call. This CDR3 region has 13 residues. With 4 bases removed from V and 1 base from J, the gap between germline ends came to 7 bases. The germline gives CDR1 KGHSH, CDR2 LQKENI. CDR3 sequence (DNA): TGTGCCAGCTCACTCCATCCGAACACTGAAGCTTTCTTT. This sequence encodes CASSLHPNTEAFF.

The CDR3 DNA sequence: TGTGCCAGCAGCCAAGGGACACCAGGAGATCAGCCCCAGCATTTT. Protein sequence: CASSQGTPGDQPQHF. The chain is built from TRBV3-1 (or the pseudogene TRBV3-2) and TRBJ1-5; possible D gene TRBD1, 5 bases. The CDR3 has 15 amino acids. Per germline, CDR1 LGHDT and CDR2 YNNKEL (reference sequence). The ends were cut back, 1 base at V and 5 bases at J, with 12 bases in the middle.

V gene TRBV24-1 combines with J gene TRBJ1-5; the D is unclear. Germline CDR1 KGHDR, CDR2 SFDVKD. Trimming stripped 4 bases from V and 7 bases from J, with 7 bases between. The CDR3 has 12 amino acids. DNA for the CDR3: TGTGCCACCAGTGACCTAGGCCAGCCCCAGCATTTT. It specifies CATSDLGQPQHF.

The chain employs TRBV5-6 and TRBJ1-2; 8 positions agree with TRBD1. CDR1 SGHDT and CDR2 YYEEEE come from the germline V gene. The CDR3 is made up of 15 amino acids. V lost 0 bases to trimming and J lost 4 bases; unmatched junction nucleotides: 5. The DNA of the CDR3 is TGTGCCAGCAGCTTGGACCAGGGGGCGGTCTATGGCTACACCTTC. It yields the protein CASSLDQGAVYGYTF.

Only a few counts were recorded for this clone. This rearrangement joins TRBV11-2 to TRBJ2-1; D gene ambiguous. The germline gives CDR1 SGHAT, CDR2 FQNNGV. The ends were cut back, 4 bases at V and 7 bases at J, with 5 bases in the middle. There are 11 residues in the CDR3. The CDR3 nucleotides read TGTGCCAGCAGCTCGCGAAATGAGCAGTTCTTC. Translation gives CASSSRNEQFF.

The sample holds one count of this clone. In DNA, the CDR3 is TGTGCCAGTAAAGACAGGCAGTTTAATTCACCCCTCCACTTT. It specifies CASKDRQFNSPLHF. V gene TRBV19 combines with J gene TRBJ1-6; D may be TRBD1 (6 bases). V was cut by 7 bases and J by 6 bases, with 13 bases left in between. CDR1 and CDR2 (germline): LNHDA, SQIVND (reference sequence). This CDR3 comprises 14 residues. Combining the CDR3 with reference TRBV19 and TRBJ1-6 gives the whole variable domain DGGITQSPKYLFRKEGQNVTLSCEQNLNHDAMYWYRQDPGQGLRLIYYSQIVNDFQKGDIAEGYSVSREKKESFPLTVTSAQKNPTAFYLCASKDRQFNSPLHFGNGTRLTVT.

This chain joins TRBV19 and TRBJ2-1, with 8 positions matching TRBD1. The V gene's germline CDR1 is LNHDA and CDR2 SQIVND (reference sequence). The J segment lost 5 bases and the V segment lost 4 bases, leaving 7 bases of the junction unmatched. The CDR3 contains 15 residues. The CDR3 sequence is CASSSGRGLNNEQFF. CDR3 sequence (DNA): TGTGCCAGTAGTAGTGGCAGGGGGCTTAACAATGAGCAGTTCTTC.

The chain has TRBV10-3 and TRBJ1-2, with D perhaps TRBD1 (5 bases). Trimming cost V 4 bases and J 0 bases, with 6 bases left between them. This CDR3 is built from 13 residues. Germline lookup yields CDR1 ENHRY and CDR2 SYGVKD. Here the CDR3 DNA reads TGTGCCATCAGTGGGGACTCTAACTATGGCTACACCTTC. Translating it yields CAISGDSNYGYTF.

V usage is TRBV6-5 and J usage is TRBJ2-1, with 9 positions matching TRBD2. The V gene's germline CDR1 is MNHEY and CDR2 SVGAGI. J lost 3 bases, V lost 7 bases, and 7 bases had no gene match. The CDR3 spans 15 residues. The CDR3 is CASTVGSGGYNEQFF. As DNA, the CDR3 is TGTGCCAGCACAGTTGGTAGCGGGGGCTACAATGAGCAGTTCTTC.

V and J are TRBV18 and TRBJ2-7, with a weak D call TRBD2 (6 bases). The V and J ends lost 6 bases and 6 bases respectively, with 15 bases between them. Germline-derived CDR1 and CDR2 are KGHSH and LQKENI. The CDR3 is 13 residues long. In nucleotides, the CDR3 is TGTGCCAGCTCTCCTAAGGCGGGGTCCGAGCAGTACTTC. This sequence encodes CASSPKAGSEQYF.

The rearrangement uses TRBV5-5 and TRBJ1-5, with D perhaps TRBD1 (5 bases). The CDR3 loop spans 16 amino acids. The germline CDR1 and CDR2 sequences are SGHKS and YYEKEE (reference sequence). The V gene lost 3 bases and the J gene lost 3 bases, with 16 bases spanning the gap. The CDR3 DNA reads as TGTGCCAGCAGCTCTACCCCGGGACTGTTCAATCAGCCCCAGCATTTT. It encodes CASSSTPGLFNQPQHF.

The J gene is TRBJ1-2, the V gene TRBV12-3 or TRBV12-4, with D unresolved. There are 11 residues in the CDR3. V lost 4 bases and J 6 bases, leaving 6 bases between the germline ends. The CDR3: CASSSRNGYTF. The CDR3 DNA reads as TGTGCCAGCAGTTCCAGGAATGGCTACACCTTC.

This chain connects TRBV6-2 or TRBV6-3 to TRBJ1-2; possible D gene TRBD1, 6 bases. Germline-derived CDR1 and CDR2 are MNHEY and SVGEGT. The ends were cut back, 5 bases at V and 7 bases at J, with 20 bases in the middle. The CDR3 is 15 residues long. The CDR3 loop is CASSITRGPGSGYTF. The CDR3 DNA reads TGTGCCAGCAGTATAACCAGGGGACCGGGATCTGGCTACACCTTC.